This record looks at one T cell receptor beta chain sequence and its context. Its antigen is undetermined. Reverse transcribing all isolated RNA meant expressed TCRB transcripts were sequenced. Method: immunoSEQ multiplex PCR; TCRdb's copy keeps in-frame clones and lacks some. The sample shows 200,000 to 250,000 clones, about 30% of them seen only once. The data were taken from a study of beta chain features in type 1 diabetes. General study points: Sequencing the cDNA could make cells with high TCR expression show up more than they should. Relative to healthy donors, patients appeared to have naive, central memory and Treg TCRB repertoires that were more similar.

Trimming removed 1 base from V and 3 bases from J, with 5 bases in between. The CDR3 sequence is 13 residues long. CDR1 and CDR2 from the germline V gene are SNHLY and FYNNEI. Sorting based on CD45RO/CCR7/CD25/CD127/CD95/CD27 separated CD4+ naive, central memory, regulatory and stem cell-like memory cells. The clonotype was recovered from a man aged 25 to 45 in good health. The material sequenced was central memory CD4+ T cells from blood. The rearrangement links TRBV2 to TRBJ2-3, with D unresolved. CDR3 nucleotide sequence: TGTGCCAGCAGTGAAGACCATACAGATACGCAGTATTTT. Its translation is CASSEDHTDTQYF.